Listed here are 6 T cell receptor beta chains from one sample, sequenced in a study of blood T cell repertoires in COVID-19. Clones were sequenced by immunoSEQ multiplex PCR, and TCRdb holds only the in-frame ones, with some missing. The sample includes about 140,000 clones, about 76% of them seen just once. Material for sequencing was peripheral blood. These receptors all come from a human donor in a cohort sampled during active COVID-19.

This chain joins TRBV19 and TRBJ2-1; TRBD2 aligns across 9 bases. J was trimmed by 3 bases and V by 1 base; bases with no gene match: 16. Germline lookup yields CDR1 LNHDA and CDR2 SQIVND (reference sequence). The length of the CDR3 is 20 residues. This CDR3 reads CASSIVSSGTLTGVYNEQFF. The DNA of the CDR3 is TGTGCCAGTAGTATAGTCTCTAGCGGGACCCTTACGGGGGTCTACAATGAGCAGTTCTTC. Based on the CDR3 plus reference TRBV19 and TRBJ2-1, the full variable domain is DGGITQSPKYLFRKEGQNVTLSCEQNLNHDAMYWYRQDPGQGLRLIYYSQIVNDFQKGDIAEGYSVSREKKESFPLTVTSAQKNPTAFYLCASSIVSSGTLTGVYNEQFFGPGTRLTVL.

V and J are TRBV19 and TRBJ2-7, with 9 bases aligning to TRBD2. The CDR3 contains 14 residues. Trimming cost V 6 bases and J 4 bases; bases outside gene matches: 7. CDR1 and CDR2 from the germline V gene are LNHDA and SQIVND (reference sequence). CDR3 amino acids: CASSWTSDMYEQYF. The CDR3, as DNA: TGTGCCAGTAGCTGGACTAGCGATATGTACGAGCAGTACTTC.

This chain uses TRBV28 with TRBJ2-7; D remains unclear. The CDR3 runs to 11 residues. The V end was cut by 5 bases, the J end by 6 bases, with 8 bases between. Germline-derived CDR1 and CDR2 are MDHEN and SYDVKM. For the CDR3, the DNA is TGTGCCAGCAGTACCCTACTCGAGCAGTACTTC. Translating it yields CASSTLLEQYF.

This sequence joins TRBV10-3 and TRBJ1-5; maybe TRBD1 (5 bases). The V end lost 4 bases, the J end lost 5 bases, and 9 bases lay between the germline ends. The length of the CDR3 is 13 residues. Germline V CDR1 and CDR2: ENHRY, SYGVKD. CDR3 in DNA: TGTGCCATCAGTGTTAGCAGGGATCAGCCCCAGCATTTT. This sequence encodes CAISVSRDQPQHF.

This sequence joins TRBV5-1 and TRBJ2-1, with 13 bases lining up with TRBD2. Germline CDR1 SGHRS, CDR2 YFSETQ. J was trimmed by 7 bases and V by 7 bases; bases with no gene match: 8. The CDR3 loop spans 15 amino acids. This chain's CDR3 is CASYFTSGRANEQFF. The DNA of the CDR3 is TGCGCCAGCTACTTCACTAGCGGGAGGGCTAATGAGCAGTTCTTC.

The V gene is TRBV28, the J gene TRBJ1-2; 7 bases line up with TRBD1. The CDR3 covers 16 residues. CDR1 and CDR2 (germline): MDHEN, SYDVKM. Unmatched junction bases numbered 9, after V lost 3 bases and J lost 2 bases. For the CDR3, the DNA is TGTGCCAGCAGTTTCCAGCCACTACAGGGGAACTATGGCTACACCTTC. Encoded protein: CASSFQPLQGNYGYTF.